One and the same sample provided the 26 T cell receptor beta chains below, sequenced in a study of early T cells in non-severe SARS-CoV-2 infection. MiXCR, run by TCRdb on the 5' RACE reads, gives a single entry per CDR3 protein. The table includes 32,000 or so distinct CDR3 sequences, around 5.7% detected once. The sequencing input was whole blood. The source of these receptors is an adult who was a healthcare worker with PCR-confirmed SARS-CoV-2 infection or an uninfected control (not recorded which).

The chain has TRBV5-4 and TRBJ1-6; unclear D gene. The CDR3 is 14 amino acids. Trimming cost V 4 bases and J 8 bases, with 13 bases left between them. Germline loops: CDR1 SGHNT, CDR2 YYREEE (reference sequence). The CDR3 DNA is TGTGCCAGCAGCGTGCGCTATACCTATTCACCCCTCCACTTT. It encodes CASSVRYTYSPLHF.

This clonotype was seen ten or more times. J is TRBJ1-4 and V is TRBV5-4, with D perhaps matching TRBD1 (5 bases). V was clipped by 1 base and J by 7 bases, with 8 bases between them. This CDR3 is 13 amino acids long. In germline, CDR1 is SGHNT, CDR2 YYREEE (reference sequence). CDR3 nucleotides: TGTGCCAGCAGCTTGAAGGGGAGTGAAAAACTGTTTTTT. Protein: CASSLKGSEKLFF. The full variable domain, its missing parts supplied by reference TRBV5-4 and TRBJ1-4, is ETGVTQSPTHLIKTRGQQVTLRCSSQSGHNTVSWYQQALGQGPQFIFQYYREEENGRGNFPPRFSGLQFPNYSSELNVNALELDDSALYLCASSLKGSEKLFFGSGTQLSVL.

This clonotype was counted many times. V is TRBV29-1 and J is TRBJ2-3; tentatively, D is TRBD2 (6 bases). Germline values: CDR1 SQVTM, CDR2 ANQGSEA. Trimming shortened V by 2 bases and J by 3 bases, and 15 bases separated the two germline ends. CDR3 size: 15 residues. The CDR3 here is CSVEFGGGATDTQYF. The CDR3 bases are TGCAGCGTTGAATTCGGGGGTGGGGCTACAGATACGCAGTATTTT.

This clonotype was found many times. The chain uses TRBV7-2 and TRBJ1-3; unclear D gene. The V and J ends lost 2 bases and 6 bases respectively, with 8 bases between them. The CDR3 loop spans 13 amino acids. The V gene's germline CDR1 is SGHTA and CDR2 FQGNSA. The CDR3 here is CASSLLNQNTIYF. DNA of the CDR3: TGTGCCAGCAGCTTACTTAACCAAAACACCATATATTTT.

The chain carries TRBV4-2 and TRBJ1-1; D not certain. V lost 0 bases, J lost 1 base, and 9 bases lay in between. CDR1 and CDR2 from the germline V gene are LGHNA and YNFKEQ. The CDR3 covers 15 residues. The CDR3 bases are TGTGCCAGCAGCCAAGATATAGAGGGGAACACTGAAGCTTTCTTT. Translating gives CASSQDIEGNTEAFF.

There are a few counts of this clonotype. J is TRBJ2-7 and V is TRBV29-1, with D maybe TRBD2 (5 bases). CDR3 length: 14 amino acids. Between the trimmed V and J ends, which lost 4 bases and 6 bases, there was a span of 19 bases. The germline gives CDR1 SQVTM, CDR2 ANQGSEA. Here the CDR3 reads CSVVGSNRLGEQYF. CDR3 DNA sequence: TGCAGCGTTGTGGGGAGCAATCGGCTTGGCGAGCAGTACTTC.

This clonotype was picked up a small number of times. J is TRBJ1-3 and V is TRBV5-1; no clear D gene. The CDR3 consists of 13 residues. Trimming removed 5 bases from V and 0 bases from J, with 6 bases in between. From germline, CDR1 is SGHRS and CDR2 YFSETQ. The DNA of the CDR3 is TGCGCCAGCAGGGAGATCTCTGGAAACACCATATATTTT. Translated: CASREISGNTIYF. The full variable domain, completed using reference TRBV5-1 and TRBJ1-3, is KAGVTQTPRYLIKTRGQQVTLSCSPISGHRSVSWYQQTPGQGLQFLFEYFSETQRNKGNFPGRFSGRQFSNSRSEMNVSTLELGDSALYLCASREISGNTIYFGEGSWLTVV.

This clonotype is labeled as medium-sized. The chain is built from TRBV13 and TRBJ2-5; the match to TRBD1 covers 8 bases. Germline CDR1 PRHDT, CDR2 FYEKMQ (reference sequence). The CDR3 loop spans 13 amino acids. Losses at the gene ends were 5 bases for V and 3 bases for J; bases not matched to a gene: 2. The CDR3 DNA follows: TGTGCCAGCAGCCTGGACAGGGAAGAGACCCAGTACTTC. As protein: CASSLDREETQYF.

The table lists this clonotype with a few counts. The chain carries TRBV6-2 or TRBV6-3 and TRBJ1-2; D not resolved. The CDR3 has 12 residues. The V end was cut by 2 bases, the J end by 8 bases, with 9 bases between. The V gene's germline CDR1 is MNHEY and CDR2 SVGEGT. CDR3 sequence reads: CASSYRPRGYTF. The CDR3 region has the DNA TGTGCCAGCAGTTACAGGCCTCGAGGCTACACCTTC.

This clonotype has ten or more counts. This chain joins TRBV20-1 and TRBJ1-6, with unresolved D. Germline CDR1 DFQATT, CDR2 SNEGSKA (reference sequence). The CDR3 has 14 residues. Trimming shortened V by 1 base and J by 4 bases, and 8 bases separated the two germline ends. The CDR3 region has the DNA TGCAGTGCTAGAGGGGCCCTGTATAATTCACCCCTCCACTTT. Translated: CSARGALYNSPLHF.

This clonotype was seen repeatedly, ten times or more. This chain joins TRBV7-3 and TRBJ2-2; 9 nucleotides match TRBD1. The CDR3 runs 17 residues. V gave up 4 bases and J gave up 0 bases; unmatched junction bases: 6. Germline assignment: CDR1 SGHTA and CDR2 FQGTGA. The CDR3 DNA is TGTGCCAGCAGCTCGGGGACAGGGCCTTCGAACACCGGGGAGCTGTTTTTT. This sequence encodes CASSSGTGPSNTGELFF.

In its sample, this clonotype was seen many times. CDR3 residues: CASFNSPLDTQYF. DNA for the CDR3: TGTGCCAGCTTTAACTCCCCGTTGGATACGCAGTATTTT. The chain combines TRBV6-2 or TRBV6-3 with TRBJ2-3; D is undetermined. Germline V CDR1 and CDR2: MNHEY, SVGEGT. The CDR3 has 13 amino acids. Trimming took 8 bases from V and 6 from J, leaving 15 bases between them.

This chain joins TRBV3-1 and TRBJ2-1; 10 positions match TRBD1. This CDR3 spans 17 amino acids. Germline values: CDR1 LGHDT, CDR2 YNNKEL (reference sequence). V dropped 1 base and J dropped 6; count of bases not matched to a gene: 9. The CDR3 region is CASSQVVLWTGGNEQFF. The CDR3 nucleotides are TGTGCCAGCAGCCAAGTCGTACTCTGGACAGGGGGCAATGAGCAGTTCTTC.

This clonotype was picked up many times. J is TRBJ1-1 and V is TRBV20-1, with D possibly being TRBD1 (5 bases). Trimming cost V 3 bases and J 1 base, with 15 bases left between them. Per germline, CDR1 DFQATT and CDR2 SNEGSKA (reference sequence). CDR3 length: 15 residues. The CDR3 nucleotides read TGCAGTGCTAGCACAAACGGACATGGGAACACTGAAGCTTTCTTT. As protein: CSASTNGHGNTEAFF.

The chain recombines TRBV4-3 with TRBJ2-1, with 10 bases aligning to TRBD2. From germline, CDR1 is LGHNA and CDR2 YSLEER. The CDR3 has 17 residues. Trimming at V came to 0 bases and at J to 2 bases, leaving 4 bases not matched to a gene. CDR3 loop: CASSQEEGLAAYNEQFF. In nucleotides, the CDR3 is TGCGCCAGCAGCCAAGAAGAAGGACTAGCGGCCTACAATGAGCAGTTCTTC.

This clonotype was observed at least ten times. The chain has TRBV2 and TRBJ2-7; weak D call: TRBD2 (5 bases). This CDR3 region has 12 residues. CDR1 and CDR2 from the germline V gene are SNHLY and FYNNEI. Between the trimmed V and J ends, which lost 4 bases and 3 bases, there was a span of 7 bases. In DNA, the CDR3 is TGTGCCAGCAGTGTCGAGGGCTACGAGCAGTACTTC. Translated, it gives CASSVEGYEQYF. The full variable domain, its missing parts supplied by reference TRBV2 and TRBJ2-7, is EPEVTQTPSHQVTQMGQEVILRCVPISNHLYFYWYRQILGQKVEFLVSFYNNEISEKSEIFDDQFSVERPDGSNFTLKIRSTKLEDSAMYFCASSVEGYEQYFGPGTRLTVT.

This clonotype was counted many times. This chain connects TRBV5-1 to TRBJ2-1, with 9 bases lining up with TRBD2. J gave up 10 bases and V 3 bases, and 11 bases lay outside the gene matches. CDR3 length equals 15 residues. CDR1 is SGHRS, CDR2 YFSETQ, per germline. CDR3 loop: CASSSRPGAGGEQFF. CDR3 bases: TGCGCCAGCAGCTCCCGACCGGGAGCGGGGGGAGAGCAGTTCTTC.

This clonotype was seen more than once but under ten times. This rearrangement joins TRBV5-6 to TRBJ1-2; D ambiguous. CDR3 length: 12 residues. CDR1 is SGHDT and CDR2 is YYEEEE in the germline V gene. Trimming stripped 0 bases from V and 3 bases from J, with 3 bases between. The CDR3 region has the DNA TGTGCCAGCAGCTTGGTCTACTATGGCTACACCTTC. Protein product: CASSLVYYGYTF. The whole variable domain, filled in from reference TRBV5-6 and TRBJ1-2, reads DAGVTQSPTHLIKTRGQQVTLRCSPKSGHDTVSWYQQALGQGPQFIFQYYEEEERQRGNFPDRFSGHQFPNYSSELNVNALLLGDSALYLCASSLVYYGYTFGSGTRLTVV.

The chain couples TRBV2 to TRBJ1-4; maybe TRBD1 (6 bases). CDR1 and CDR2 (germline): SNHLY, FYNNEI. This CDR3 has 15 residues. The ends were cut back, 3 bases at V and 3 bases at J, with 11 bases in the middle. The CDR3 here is CASSDGRGPNEKLFF. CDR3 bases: TGTGCCAGCAGTGATGGCAGGGGACCTAATGAAAAACTGTTTTTT.

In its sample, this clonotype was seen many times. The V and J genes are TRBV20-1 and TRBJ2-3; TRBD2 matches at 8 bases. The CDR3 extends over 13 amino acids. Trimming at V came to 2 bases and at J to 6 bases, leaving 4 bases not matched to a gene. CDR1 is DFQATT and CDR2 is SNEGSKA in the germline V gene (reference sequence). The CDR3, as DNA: TGCAGTGCTAGAACGGGGGGGCGCGATACGCAGTATTTT. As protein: CSARTGGRDTQYF.

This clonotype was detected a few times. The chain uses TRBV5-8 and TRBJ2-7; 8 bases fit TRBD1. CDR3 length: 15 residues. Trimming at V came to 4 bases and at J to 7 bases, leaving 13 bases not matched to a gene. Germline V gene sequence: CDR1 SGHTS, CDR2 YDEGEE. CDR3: CASSPLRTGPGEQYF. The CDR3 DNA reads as TGTGCCAGCAGCCCGCTTCGGACAGGGCCTGGGGAGCAGTACTTC.

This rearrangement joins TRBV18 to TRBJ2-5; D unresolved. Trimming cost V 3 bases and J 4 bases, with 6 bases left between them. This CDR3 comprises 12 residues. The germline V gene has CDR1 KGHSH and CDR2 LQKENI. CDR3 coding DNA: TGTGCCAGCTCACCGAATCTAGAGACCCAGTACTTC. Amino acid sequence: CASSPNLETQYF. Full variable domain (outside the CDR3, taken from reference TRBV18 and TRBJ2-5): NAGVMQNPRHLVRRRGQEARLRCSPMKGHSHVYWYRQLPEEGLKFMVYLQKENIIDESGMPKERFSAEFPKEGPSILRIQQVVRGDSAAYFCASSPNLETQYFGPGTRLLVL.

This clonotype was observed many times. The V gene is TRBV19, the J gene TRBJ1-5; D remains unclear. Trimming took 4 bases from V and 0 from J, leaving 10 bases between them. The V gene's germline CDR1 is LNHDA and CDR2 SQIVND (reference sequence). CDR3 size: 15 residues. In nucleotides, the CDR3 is TGTGCCAGTAGTACCGGTCGCAGTAGCAATCAGCCCCAGCATTTT. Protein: CASSTGRSSNQPQHF.

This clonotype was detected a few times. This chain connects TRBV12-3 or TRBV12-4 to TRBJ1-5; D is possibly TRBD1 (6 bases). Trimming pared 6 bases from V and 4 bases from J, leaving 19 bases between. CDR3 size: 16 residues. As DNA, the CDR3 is TGTGCCAGCAGCCCAAGGGGGGCAGGAACTAATCAGCCCCAGCATTTT. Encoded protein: CASSPRGAGTNQPQHF.

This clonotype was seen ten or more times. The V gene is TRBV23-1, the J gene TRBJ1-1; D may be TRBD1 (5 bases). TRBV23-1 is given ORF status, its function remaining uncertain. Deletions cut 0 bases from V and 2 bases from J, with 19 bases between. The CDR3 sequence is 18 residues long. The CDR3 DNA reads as TGCGCCAGCAGTCAATCGGTCGGCAGACCTGGGGCAAACACTGAAGCTTTCTTT. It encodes CASSQSVGRPGANTEAFF.

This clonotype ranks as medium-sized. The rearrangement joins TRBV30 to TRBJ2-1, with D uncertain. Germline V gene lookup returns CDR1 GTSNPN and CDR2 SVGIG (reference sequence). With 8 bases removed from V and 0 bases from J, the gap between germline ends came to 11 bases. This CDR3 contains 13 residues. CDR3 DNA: TGTGCCGGAACAGAAGGCTCCTACAATGAGCAGTTCTTC. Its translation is CAGTEGSYNEQFF.